This T cell receptor beta chain is from a study of shared clonotypes between healthy human individuals. The authors ran the assay at deep level. The repertoire was sequenced with immunoSEQ multiplex PCR; TCRdb's copy has only in-frame clones and lacks some. The sample yields about 2.5 million clones, under 95% seen once. In germline, CDR1 is SEHNR, CDR2 FQNEAQ (reference sequence). CDR3 length equals 12 residues. V was clipped by 1 base and J by 9 bases, with 9 bases between them. For this clone: Antigen: not known.

Regarding the study as a whole: On the whole, naive subsets had larger estimated richness than memory subsets had.

The chain joins TRBV7-9 to TRBJ1-1; no reliable D call. Material: naive CD4+ T cells from PBMCs. Regarding subset: CD45RA+ positively selected. The clonotype originates from a man younger than 35 in good health. Some clones in this sample may be carry-over from other donors' samples. The CDR3 loop reads CASSLVPGKAFF. In nucleotides, the CDR3 is TGTGCCAGCAGCTTAGTCCCAGGAAAAGCTTTCTTT.